This T cell receptor (beta chain) was profiled in a study of shared clonotypes between healthy human individuals. General study findings and limits: Generation probabilities were higher for clonotypes shared across all four sorted-subset donors than for unshared ones. The low donor count limited represented genetic and exposure-history diversity.

About this clone: The antigen is not known.

Assay used: immunoSEQ multiplex PCR; TCRdb lists only in-frame clones, some missing. The repertoire consists of over 1.5 million clones, with 95% to 99% occurring once and the leading ten covering about 0.4%. Germline loops: CDR1 KGHSH, CDR2 LQKENI. V lost 3 bases to trimming and J lost 1 base, with 13 bases between them. The CDR3 has 15 amino acids. V and J are TRBV18 and TRBJ2-7; possible D gene TRBD1, 6 bases. The source is a man aged 25 to 40 in good health. The specimen sequenced was naive CD4+ T cells sorted from blood. The subset denotes: CD45RA+ positively selected. DNA of the CDR3: TGTGCCAGCTCACCTAGCAGGGGCCATTCCTACGAGCAGTACTTC. Translated: CASSPSRGHSYEQYF.